This TCR beta chain is drawn from a study of T cells in Graves' hyperthyroidism and ophthalmopathy. Study-level background: Blood was drawn when the patient was first diagnosed and still untreated.

TCR beta CDR3 region amplification was performed from RNA transcripts. With the HTBI primer set, the TCR CDR3 went through a first round of RT-PCR. TCRdb re-analysed the multiplex PCR reads in MiXCR, keeping a single row per CDR3 protein. Among hundreds of thousands of distinct CDR3 sequences listed, less than 15% were seen once. This clonotype was seen many times. Its target is unknown. Study observations and caveats: Most thyroid clonotypes expanded above 0.001 appeared in blood too.

Per the germline V gene, CDR1 is KGHSH and CDR2 is LQKENI. The ends were cut back, 3 bases at V and 3 bases at J, with 12 bases in the middle. The CDR3 is made up of 14 amino acids. The hyperthyroidism patients had all been newly diagnosed, and their disease duration was under 2 months. Their ages ranged from 18 to 65 years. The V gene is TRBV18, the J gene TRBJ2-7, with D possibly matching TRBD2 (6 bases). This receptor was taken from a woman between 18 and 30 years old with Graves' hyperthyroidism. The sequencing input was blood. CDR3 loop: CASSPGTLDYEQYF. The CDR3 nucleotides read TGTGCCAGCTCACCGGGGACTCTCGACTACGAGCAGTACTTC.